A selection of T cell receptor beta chains follows, all from one sample in a study of beta chain features in type 1 diabetes. Data came from immunoSEQ multiplex PCR; TCRdb stores just in-frame clones and leaves some out. The sample contains hundreds of thousands of clones, approximately 31% of which appear only once. Sequencing used naive CD4+ T cells from blood. These receptors were taken from a man in his late teens or twenties in good health. CDR3s include the opening cysteine and the closing phenylalanine or tryptophan. A D gene is named only where the DNA matches it firmly. Clone sizes are given selectively: once, few, many, or a class where the clone is expanded.

D,size,V,J,DNA,CDR3
.,.,TRBV7-9,TRBJ2-3,TGTGCCAGCAGCTTAGCGGGTGGAGATACGCAGTATTTT,CASSLAGGDTQYF
.,.,TRBV7-2,TRBJ2-5,TGTGCCAGCAGCTTCCGGGCTCAAGAGACCCAGTACTTC,CASSFRAQETQYF
TRBD1,once,TRBV7-9,TRBJ2-5,TGTGCCAGCAGCCTGGGGACAGGGAGACAAGAGACCCAGTACTTC,CASSLGTGRQETQYF
.,.,TRBV29-1,TRBJ2-7,TGCAGCGTCGAAAACAGGGTCTACGAGCAGTACTTC,CSVENRVYEQYF
.,.,TRBV14,TRBJ1-4,TGTGCCAGCAGCCGGTCGGACGGGGCAAGCGAAAAACTGTTTTTT,CASSRSDGASEKLFF
TRBD1,.,TRBV7-2,TRBJ2-5,TGTGCCAGCAGCCCCCGCCGGGGACAGGGGCGAGAGACCCAGTACTTC,CASSPRRGQGRETQYF
TRBD1,.,TRBV5-1,TRBJ2-7,TGCGCCAGCAGCTTGGAAGGGACAGGGGGCGAGCAGTACTTC,CASSLEGTGGEQYF
.,few,TRBV28,TRBJ2-7,TGTGCCAGCAGTTGGGGGTTCAACGAGCAGTACTTC,CASSWGFNEQYF
.,few,TRBV2,TRBJ1-2,TGTGCCAGCAGTGTGGACCCACCCGGCTACACCTTC,CASSVDPPGYTF
.,.,TRBV9,TRBJ2-5,TGTGCCAGCAGCGGCCCGGGAGCTCAAGAGACCCAGTACTTC,CASSGPGAQETQYF
.,.,TRBV7-9,TRBJ2-3,TGTGCCAGCAGCCCCCTATTGAGCGGGAGCACAGATACGCAGTATTTT,CASSPLLSGSTDTQYF
TRBD2,.,TRBV27,TRBJ2-1,TGTGCCAGCAGTCCCTTAGCGGGAGGGCTTAGTAATGAGCAGTTCTTC,CASSPLAGGLSNEQFF
TRBD2,.,TRBV5-1,TRBJ2-3,TGCGCCAGCAGCCCTAGCGGGTTGACTACAGATACGCAGTATTTT,CASSPSGLTTDTQYF
.,few,TRBV29-1,TRBJ1-3,TGCAGCGTTGGAATAATCGGGCGATCTGGAAACACCATATATTTT,CSVGIIGRSGNTIYF
.,.,TRBV7-2,TRBJ2-5,TGTGCCAGCAGCGTCTCGGGGAAGACCCAGTACTTC,CASSVSGKTQYF
.,.,TRBV30,TRBJ2-3,TGTGCCTGGAGTCCCGGACTCACAGATACGCAGTATTTT,CAWSPGLTDTQYF
TRBD2,few,TRBV2,TRBJ2-1,TGTGCCAGCAGTGAGTTTGAGCGGGAGTCTGGTGAGCAGTTCTTC,CASSEFERESGEQFF
.,.,TRBV7-9,TRBJ2-7,TGTGCCAGCAGCTTACTCTACGAGCAGTACTTC,CASSLLYEQYF
TRBD2,.,TRBV7-9,TRBJ2-3,TGTGCCAGCAGCCATAGCGGGACGGGCACAGATACGCAGTATTTT,CASSHSGTGTDTQYF
.,.,TRBV7-2,TRBJ2-1,TGTGCCAGCAGCCAACTAGCTCCGATTTTGGGAGGTGGCAATGAGCAGTTCTTC,CASSQLAPILGGGNEQFF
.,.,TRBV7-2,TRBJ2-3,TGTGCCAGCAGCTTAGTGAGGGTAGGCACAGATACGCAGTATTTT,CASSLVRVGTDTQYF
TRBD1,.,TRBV11-1,TRBJ2-7,TGTGCCAGCAGCTGGGGACAGGGAGCTAGCGTGGAGGCCTACGAGCAGTACTTC,CASSWGQGASVEAYEQYF
.,.,TRBV30,TRBJ2-1,TGTGCCTGGAGTGTACGACGAAATGAGCAGTTCTTC,CAWSVRRNEQFF
.,.,TRBV30,TRBJ2-5,TGTGCCTGGAGTGCGGGCGGGGAGACCCAGTACTTC,CAWSAGGETQYF
TRBD2,few,TRBV30,TRBJ2-5,TGTGCCTGGAGTGGGGTAGCGGGATTCAGAGAGACCCAGTACTTC,CAWSGVAGFRETQYF